This T cell receptor beta chain was identified during a study of identical twins. Findings of the study overall: Out-of-frame alpha sequences that twins shared showed excess low generation probability.

TCRdb re-called the 5' RACE reads with MiXCR, one entry per CDR3 protein. In the table there are 400,000 to 500,000 distinct CDR3 sequences, more than 13% of which are singletons. The CDR3 runs to 15 residues. The germline V gene encodes CDR1 DFQATT and CDR2 SNEGSKA (reference sequence). V lost 2 bases to trimming and J lost 0 bases; unmatched junction nucleotides: 2. Details on this clonotype: No antigen is known for it.

These same data were also listed under a study on yellow fever vaccine responses in identical twins.

This sequence originates from a woman aged 18-29 years in good health. The V and J genes are TRBV20-1 and TRBJ2-1; TRBD2 agrees at 9 bases. The material sequenced was CD4+ T cells sorted from blood. CDR3 region: CSARLAGTSYNEQFF. The CDR3 coding sequence is TGCAGTGCTAGACTAGCGGGGACCTCCTACAATGAGCAGTTCTTC.